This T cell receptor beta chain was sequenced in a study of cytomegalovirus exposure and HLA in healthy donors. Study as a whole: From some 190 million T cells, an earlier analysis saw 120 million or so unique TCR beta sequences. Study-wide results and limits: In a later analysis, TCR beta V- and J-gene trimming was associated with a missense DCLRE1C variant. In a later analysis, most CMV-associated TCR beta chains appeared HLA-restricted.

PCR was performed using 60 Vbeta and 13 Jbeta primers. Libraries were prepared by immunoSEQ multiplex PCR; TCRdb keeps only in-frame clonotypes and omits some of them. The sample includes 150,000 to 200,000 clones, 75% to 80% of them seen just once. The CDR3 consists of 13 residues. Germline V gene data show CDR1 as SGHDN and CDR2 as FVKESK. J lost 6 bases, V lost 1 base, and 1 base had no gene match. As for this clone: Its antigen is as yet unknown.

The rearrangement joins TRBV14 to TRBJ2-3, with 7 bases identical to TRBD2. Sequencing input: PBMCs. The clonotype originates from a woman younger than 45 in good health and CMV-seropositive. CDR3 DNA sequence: TGTGCCAGCAGCCAAGTTAGCGGGGATACGCAGTATTTT. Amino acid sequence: CASSQVSGDTQYF.